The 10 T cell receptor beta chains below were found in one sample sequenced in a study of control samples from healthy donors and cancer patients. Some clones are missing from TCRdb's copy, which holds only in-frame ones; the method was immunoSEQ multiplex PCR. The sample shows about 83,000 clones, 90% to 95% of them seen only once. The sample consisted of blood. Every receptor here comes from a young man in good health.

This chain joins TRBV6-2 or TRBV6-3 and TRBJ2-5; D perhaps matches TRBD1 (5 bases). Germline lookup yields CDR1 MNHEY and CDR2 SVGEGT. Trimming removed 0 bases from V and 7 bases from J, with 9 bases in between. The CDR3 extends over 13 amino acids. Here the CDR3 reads CASSYSKGLTQYF. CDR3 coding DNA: TGTGCCAGCAGTTACTCGAAGGGGTTGACCCAGTACTTC.

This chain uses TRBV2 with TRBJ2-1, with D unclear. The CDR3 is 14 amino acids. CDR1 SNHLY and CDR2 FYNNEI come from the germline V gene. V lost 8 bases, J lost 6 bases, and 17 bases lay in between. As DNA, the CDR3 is TGTGCCAGCGTAGGGATCCTAGGACGCAATGAGCAGTTCTTC. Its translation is CASVGILGRNEQFF.

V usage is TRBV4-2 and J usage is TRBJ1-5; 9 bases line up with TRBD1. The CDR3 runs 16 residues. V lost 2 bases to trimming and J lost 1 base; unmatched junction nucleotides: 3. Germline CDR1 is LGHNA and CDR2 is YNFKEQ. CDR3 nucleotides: TGTGCCAGCAGCCAACAACAGGGGGCGAGCAATCAGCCCCAGCATTTT. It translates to CASSQQQGASNQPQHF.

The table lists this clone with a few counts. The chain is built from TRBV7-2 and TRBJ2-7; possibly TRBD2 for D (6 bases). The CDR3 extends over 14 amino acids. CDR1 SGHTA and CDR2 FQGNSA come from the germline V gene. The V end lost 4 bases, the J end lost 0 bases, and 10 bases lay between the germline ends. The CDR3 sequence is CASSSGLTSYEQYF. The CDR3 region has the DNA TGTGCCAGCAGCTCGGGACTCACCTCCTACGAGCAGTACTTC.

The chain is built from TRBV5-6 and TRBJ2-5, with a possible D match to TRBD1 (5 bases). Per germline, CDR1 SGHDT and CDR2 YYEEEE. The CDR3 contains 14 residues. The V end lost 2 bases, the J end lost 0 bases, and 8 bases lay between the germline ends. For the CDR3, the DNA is TGTGCCAGCAGCTTCCGACAGTACCAAGAGACCCAGTACTTC. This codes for CASSFRQYQETQYF.

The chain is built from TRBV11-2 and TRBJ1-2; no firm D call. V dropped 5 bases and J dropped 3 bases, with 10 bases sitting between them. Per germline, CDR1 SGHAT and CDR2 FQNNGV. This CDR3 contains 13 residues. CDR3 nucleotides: TGTGCCAGCAGCCCAGCGGGAGACTATGGCTACACCTTC. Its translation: CASSPAGDYGYTF. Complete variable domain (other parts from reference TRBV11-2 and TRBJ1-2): EAGVAQSPRYKIIEKRQSVAFWCNPISGHATLYWYQQILGQGPKLLIQFQNNGVVDDSQLPKDRFSAERLKGVDSTLKIQPAKLEDSAVYLCASSPAGDYGYTFGSGTRLTVV.

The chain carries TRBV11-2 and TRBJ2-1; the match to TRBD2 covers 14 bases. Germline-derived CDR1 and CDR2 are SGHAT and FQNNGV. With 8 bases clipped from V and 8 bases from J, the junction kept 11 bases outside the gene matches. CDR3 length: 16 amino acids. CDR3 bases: TGTGCCAGCCACCTAGGACTAGCGGGGGGCCAAGATGAGCAGTTCTTC. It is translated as CASHLGLAGGQDEQFF.

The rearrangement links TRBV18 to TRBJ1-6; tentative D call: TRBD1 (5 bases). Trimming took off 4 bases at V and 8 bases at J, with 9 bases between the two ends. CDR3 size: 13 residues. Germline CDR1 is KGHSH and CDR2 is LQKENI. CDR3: CASSQAGHSPLHF. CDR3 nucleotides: TGTGCCAGCTCACAGGCGGGGCATTCACCCCTCCACTTT.

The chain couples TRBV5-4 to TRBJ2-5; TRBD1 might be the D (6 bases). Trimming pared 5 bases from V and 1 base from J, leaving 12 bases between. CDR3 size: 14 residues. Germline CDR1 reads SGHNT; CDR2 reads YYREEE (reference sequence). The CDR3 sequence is CASSRTGTQETQYF. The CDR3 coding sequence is TGTGCCAGCAGTCGAACAGGGACCCAAGAGACCCAGTACTTC.

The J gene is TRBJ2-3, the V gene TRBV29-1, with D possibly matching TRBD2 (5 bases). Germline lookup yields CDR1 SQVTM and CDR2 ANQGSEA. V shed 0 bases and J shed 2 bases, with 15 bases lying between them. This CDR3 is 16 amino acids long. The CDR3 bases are TGCAGCGTTGAAGATCAAGTAGCGAACCCCACAGATACGCAGTATTTT. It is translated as CSVEDQVANPTDTQYF.